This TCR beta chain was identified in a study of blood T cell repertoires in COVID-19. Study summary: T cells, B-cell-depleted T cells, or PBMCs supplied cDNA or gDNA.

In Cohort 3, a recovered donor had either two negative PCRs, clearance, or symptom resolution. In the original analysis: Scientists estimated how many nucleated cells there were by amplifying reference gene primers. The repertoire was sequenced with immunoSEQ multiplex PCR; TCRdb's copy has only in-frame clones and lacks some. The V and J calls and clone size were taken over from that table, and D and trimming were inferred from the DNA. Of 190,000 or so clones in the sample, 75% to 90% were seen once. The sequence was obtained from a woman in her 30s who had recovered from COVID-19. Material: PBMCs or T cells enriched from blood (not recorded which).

The CDR3 sequence is CATSILGQGAGEKLFF. In nucleotides, the CDR3 is TGTGCCACCTCCATATTGGGACAGGGGGCTGGTGAAAAACTGTTTTTT. V usage is TRBV28 and J usage is TRBJ1-4, with TRBD1 identical over 12 bases. The germline V gene encodes CDR1 MDHEN and CDR2 SYDVKM. This CDR3 comprises 16 residues. Germline trimming cut 10 bases from V and 7 bases from J; bases unmatched to any gene: 13.